This TCR beta chain was sequenced in a study of T cells in women clearing cervical HPV infection. Study-wide points: TRBV6-7 relative abundance averaged approximately 0.1% in cases and about 0.15% in controls.

Sequencing was performed with immunoSEQ multiplex PCR; in TCRdb, only in-frame clones are kept and a portion is missing. The sample has tens of thousands of clones. Details on this clone: The antigen remains undetermined. The read comes to an end 3 residues before the CDR3 does, leaving the germline J gene to fill in the end.

The CDR3 has 15 residues. The germline V gene has CDR1 SGHAT and CDR2 FQNNGV. Specimen: blood buffy coat. This TCR came from a woman aged 18 to 75 with a cervical HPV16 infection that either progressed to CIN3+ or cleared (not recorded which). The chain employs TRBV11-2 and TRBJ1-2, with D unclear. The CDR3 DNA, read in part, is TGTGCCAGCAGCTTAGAATCCCTTATTTCCTTGGGC. Protein: CASSLESLISLG. In full, the CDR3 reads CASSLESLISLGYTF.